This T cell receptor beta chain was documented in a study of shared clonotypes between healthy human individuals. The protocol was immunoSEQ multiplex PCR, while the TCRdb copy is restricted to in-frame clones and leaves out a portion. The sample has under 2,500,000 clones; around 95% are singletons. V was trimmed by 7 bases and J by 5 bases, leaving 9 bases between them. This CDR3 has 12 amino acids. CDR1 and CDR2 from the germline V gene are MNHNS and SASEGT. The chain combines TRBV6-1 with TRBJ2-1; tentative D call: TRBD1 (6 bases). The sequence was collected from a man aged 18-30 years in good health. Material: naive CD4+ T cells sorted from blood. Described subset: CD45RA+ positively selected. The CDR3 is CASNRQDNEQFF. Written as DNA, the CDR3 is TGTGCCAGCAACCGACAGGACAATGAGCAGTTCTTC.